These T cell receptor beta chains were read from a single sample in a study of T cell changes during pregnancy in multiple sclerosis. TCRdb's copy holds only in-frame clones and misses some; the assay was immunoSEQ multiplex PCR. The profile covers around 15,000 clones, with roughly 93% appearing a single time and roughly 2.8% taken by the ten largest. The specimen was peripheral blood, collected in the second trimester of pregnancy. These receptors came from a female donor in good health, enrolled as a control in a pregnancy study. Both conserved end residues are part of each CDR3. D genes are given only for firm matches. Expanded clones get a size class; other rows say once, few or many, or leave the size out.

size	V	J	D	CDR3	DNA
-	TRBV19	TRBJ2-4	-	CASSIAWSREVAKNIQYF	TGTGCCAGTAGTATAGCCTGGTCGAGGGAGGTTGCCAAAAACATTCAGTACTTC
-	TRBV19	TRBJ2-3	-	CAAQSGVTTDTQYF	TGTGCCGCCCAATCGGGGGTAACCACAGATACGCAGTATTTT
-	TRBV5-1	TRBJ2-6	-	CASGHISFTKSGQRPDF	TGCGCCAGCGGACACATATCGTTCACAAAGTCGGGCCAACGTCCTGACTTC
-	TRBV5-1	TRBJ2-5	TRBD1	CASSSNQPGQGETQYF	TGCGCCAGCAGCTCGAATCAACCGGGACAGGGAGAGACCCAGTACTTC
few	TRBV14	TRBJ1-2	-	CASSSFQTLNYGYTF	TGTGCCAGCAGCTCTTTTCAGACTCTTAACTATGGCTACACCTTC
-	TRBV27	TRBJ1-2	TRBD1	CASSLERPDREGYTF	TGTGCCAGCAGTTTAGAGCGGCCCGACAGGGAAGGCTACACCTTC
-	TRBV10-3	TRBJ1-2	-	CAISESRERGYTF	TGTGCCATCAGTGAGTCAAGGGAGCGGGGCTACACCTTC
once	TRBV19	TRBJ2-3	TRBD2	CASSKREGSTDTQYF	TGTGCCAGTAGTAAGAGGGAGGGGAGCACAGATACGCAGTATTTT
-	TRBV6-5	TRBJ2-3	TRBD2	CATASLAGGSDTQYF	TGTGCCACCGCCTCCCTAGCGGGAGGGAGCGATACGCAGTATTTT
-	TRBV5-1	TRBJ1-5	TRBD1	CASRIGDRGYQPQHF	TGCGCCAGCAGGATTGGGGACAGGGGGTATCAGCCCCAGCATTTT
-	TRBV15	TRBJ1-4	-	CATTGQSFDEKLFF	TGTGCCACCACTGGACAGTCTTTTGATGAAAAACTGTTTTTT
-	TRBV5-4	TRBJ2-4	TRBD2	CASSLWLAGDSNIQYF	TGTGCCAGCAGCTTGTGGTTAGCGGGAGATTCAAACATTCAGTACTTC
-	TRBV19	TRBJ1-2	TRBD1	CASSAQGAIGYTF	TGTGCCAGTAGTGCACAGGGGGCAATCGGCTACACCTTC
once	TRBV28	TRBJ1-2	-	CASSLLNGLNYGYTF	TGTGCCAGCAGTTTATTGAATGGGCTTAACTATGGCTACACCTTC
-	TRBV6-4	TRBJ2-3	TRBD2	CASSEGTSGTDTQYF	TGTGCCAGCAGTGAGGGGACTAGCGGCACAGATACGCAGTATTTT
-	TRBV9	TRBJ1-3	-	CASSSSAIISGNTIYF	TGTGCCAGCAGCTCGTCAGCGATCATATCTGGAAACACCATATATTTT
-	TRBV18	TRBJ2-5	TRBD1	CASSPGQQETQYF	TGTGCCAGCTCACCGGGACAGCAAGAGACCCAGTACTTC
-	TRBV19	TRBJ2-7	-	CASSPGEAGSYEQYF	TGTGCCAGTAGTCCAGGTGAGGCGGGTTCCTACGAGCAGTACTTC